Sequencing of this T cell receptor beta chain was carried out in a study of CXCR4 blockade with PD-1 therapy in pancreatic cancer. The protocol was immunoSEQ multiplex PCR, while the TCRdb copy is restricted to in-frame clones and leaves out a portion. This sample has about 450 clones, with 37% found just once. CDR3 length: 15 amino acids. Germline V gives CDR1 MRHNA, CDR2 SNTAGT. Worth noting for this clone: Germline and junction disagree at one end, which may indicate a read error.

The sequence derives from a human donor with pancreatic ductal adenocarcinoma. This chain connects TRBV6-4 to TRBJ2-3; unclear D gene. Source material: tumor tissue. CDR3 DNA sequence: TGTGCCAGCAGTTACTCTGTGGGTAGCACAGATACGCAGTATTTT. It yields the protein CASSYSVGSTDTQYF.